The source of this TCR beta chain is a study of beta chain features in type 1 diabetes. This clone showed up just a few times. Its antigen is unidentified. TCRB transcripts that were expressed got sequenced, as all of the isolated RNA had been reverse transcribed. Clones were sequenced by immunoSEQ multiplex PCR, and TCRdb holds only the in-frame ones, with some missing. The data show around 310,000 clones, approximately 13% seen once. Findings of the study overall: TCRB CDR3 length was moderately but significantly reduced in all four CD4+ subsets of Type 1 diabetes patients.

The CDR3 contains 16 residues. The V segment lost 5 bases and the J segment 0 bases; nucleotides outside the gene matches: 9. Germline V lookup: CDR1 SGHRS, CDR2 YFSETQ. The chain has TRBV5-1 and TRBJ1-1; 8 positions agree with TRBD1. Input material: naive CD4+ T cells from blood. The receptor comes from a woman aged 18-29 years with type 1 diabetes. The CDR3: CASRARGQGMNTEAFF. The CDR3 nucleotides are TGCGCCAGCAGGGCGAGAGGACAGGGAATGAACACTGAAGCTTTCTTT.